This TCR beta chain came from a study of human T cells and chemical hapten exposure. This clonotype was detected ten times or more. This CDR3 spans 14 amino acids. Trimming removed 1 base from V and 3 bases from J, with 6 bases in between. From germline, CDR1 is SEHNR and CDR2 FQNEAQ (reference sequence). Via MiXCR, TCRdb re-called the RACE reads, giving one row per CDR3 protein. The table shows tens of thousands of distinct CDR3 sequences, with about 5.5% occurring only once. Time point meaning: healthy volunteer bleed at 6 weeks. Unfractionated whole blood served as the source for total RNA extraction.

The sequenced sample was whole blood. The receptor's source is a human donor in good health. Some clones in this sample may be carry-over from other donors' samples. J is TRBJ2-2 and V is TRBV7-9; D is ambiguous. CDR3 in amino acids: CASSLDRYTGELFF. The CDR3 DNA reads TGTGCCAGCAGCTTAGACAGATACACCGGGGAGCTGTTTTTT.